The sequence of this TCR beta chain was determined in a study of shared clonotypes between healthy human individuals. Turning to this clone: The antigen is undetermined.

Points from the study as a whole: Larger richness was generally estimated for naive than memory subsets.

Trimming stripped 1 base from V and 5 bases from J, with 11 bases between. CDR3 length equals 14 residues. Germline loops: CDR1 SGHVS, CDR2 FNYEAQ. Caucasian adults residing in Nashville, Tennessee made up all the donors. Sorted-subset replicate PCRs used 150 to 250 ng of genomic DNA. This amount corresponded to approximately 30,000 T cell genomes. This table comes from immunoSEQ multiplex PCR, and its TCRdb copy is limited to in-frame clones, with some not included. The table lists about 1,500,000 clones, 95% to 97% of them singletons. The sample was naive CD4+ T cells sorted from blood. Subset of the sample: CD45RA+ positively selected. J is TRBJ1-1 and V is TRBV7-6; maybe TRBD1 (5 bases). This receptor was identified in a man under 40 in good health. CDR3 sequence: CASSLGQGRTEAFF. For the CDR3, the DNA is TGTGCCAGCAGCTTAGGGCAGGGACGGACTGAAGCTTTCTTT. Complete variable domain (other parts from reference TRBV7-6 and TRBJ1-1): GAGVSQSPRYKVTKRGQDVALRCDPISGHVSLYWYRQALGQGPEFLTYFNYEAQQDKSGLPNDRFSAERPEGSISTLTIQRTEQRDSAMYRCASSLGQGRTEAFFGQGTRLTVV.